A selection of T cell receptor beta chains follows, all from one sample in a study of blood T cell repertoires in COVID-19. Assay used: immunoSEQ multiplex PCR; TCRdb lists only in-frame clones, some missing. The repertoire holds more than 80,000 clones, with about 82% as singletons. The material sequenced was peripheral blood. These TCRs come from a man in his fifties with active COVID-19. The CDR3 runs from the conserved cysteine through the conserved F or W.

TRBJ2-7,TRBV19,CASSNTGGAFWGEQYF
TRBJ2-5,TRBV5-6,CASSSPGMETQYF
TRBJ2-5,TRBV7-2,CASSLEFRAGGRQETQYF
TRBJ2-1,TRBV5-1,CASSRGNGNEQFF
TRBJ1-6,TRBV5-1,CASSPIPGQPSWESPLHF
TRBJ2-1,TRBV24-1,CATSDPDGSSYNEQFF
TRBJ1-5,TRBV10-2,CASSESFLGGQPQHF
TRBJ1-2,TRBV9,CASSTDRGLKADTF
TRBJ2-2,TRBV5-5,CASTGLAGGPSTGELFF
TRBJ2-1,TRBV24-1,CATSLPGQNEQFF
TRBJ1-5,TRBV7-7,CASSSGQGSSDQPQHF
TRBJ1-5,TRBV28,CASSSHRGEDQPQHF
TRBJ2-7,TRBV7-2,CAIPGQNAYEQYF
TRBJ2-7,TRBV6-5,CASINSYEQYF
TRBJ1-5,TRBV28,CASLRGPSEGNQPQHF
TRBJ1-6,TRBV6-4,CASSPGAISSSPLHF
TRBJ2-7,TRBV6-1,CASSDVRGLHYEQYF
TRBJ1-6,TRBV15,CATSRVRDRNSPLHF
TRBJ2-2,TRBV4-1,CASSRMGLVNTGELFF
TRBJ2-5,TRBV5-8,CASSLGGGEIQETQYF
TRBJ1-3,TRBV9,CASSVSFGNTIYF
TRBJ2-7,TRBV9,CASSANPGATYEQYF
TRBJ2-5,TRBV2,CASSILQGSQETQYF
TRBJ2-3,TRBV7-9,CASNRDKDTQYF
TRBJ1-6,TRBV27,CASSLLQGPSYNSPLHF
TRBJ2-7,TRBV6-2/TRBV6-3,CASSYIPGLSEQYF
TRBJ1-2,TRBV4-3,CASSQEGGQGVGGYTF
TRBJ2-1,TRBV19,CASIATGAAYNEQFF
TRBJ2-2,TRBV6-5,CASSYSRDRHTGELFF
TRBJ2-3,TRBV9,CASSQEVRDTQYF